The rows below give T cell receptor beta chains drawn from one sample of a study of blood T cells in healthy people across ages. TCRdb redid the calling of the 5' RACE reads with MiXCR, one entry per CDR3 protein. The sample records hundreds of thousands of distinct CDR3 sequences, about 30% being singletons. The sequenced material came from blood. The receptors originated from a woman older than 75 in good health. CDR3s include the opening cysteine and the closing phenylalanine or tryptophan. The D gene is left open where the match is weak. Some rows have no size entry. The others give once, few or many, or a class for an expanded clone.

TRBD1	TRBV7-8	.	TRBJ2-7	CVSSRTSGTGIPYEQYF	TGTGTCAGCAGCCGCACTTCCGGGACAGGGATCCCCTACGAGCAGTACTTC
.	TRBV7-2	once	TRBJ1-4	CASSLSGRYEKLFF	TGTGCCAGCAGCTTATCAGGGAGATATGAAAAACTGTTTTTT
TRBD2	TRBV18	many	TRBJ2-3	CASSSWPPAGGLDTQYF	TGTGCCAGCTCATCATGGCCCCCAGCGGGGGGGCTAGATACGCAGTATTTT
.	TRBV20-1	.	TRBJ1-2	CSARLIGYTF	TGCAGTGCTAGGCTGATTGGCTACACCTTC
.	TRBV20-1	many	TRBJ1-2	CSARPGPHGYTF	TGCAGTGCTAGACCCGGACCCCATGGCTACACCTTC
TRBD2	TRBV7-3	many	TRBJ2-3	CASSTGLGTDTQYF	TGTGCCAGCAGCACTGGACTAGGCACAGATACGCAGTATTTT
.	TRBV12-3/TRBV12-4	.	TRBJ1-5	CASSLTRRGYQPQHF	TGTGCCAGCAGTTTAACTCGGCGGGGGTATCAGCCCCAGCATTTT
.	TRBV7-9	.	TRBJ2-3	CANSLGGDTDTQYF	TGTGCCAACAGCTTAGGGGGGGACACAGATACGCAGTATTTT
.	TRBV20-1	many	TRBJ2-1	CSAETDPNEQFF	TGCAGTGCTGAGACAGACCCCAATGAGCAGTTCTTC
TRBD1	TRBV5-4	.	TRBJ2-1	CASSSPTGGVGRVRYF	TGTGCCAGCAGCTCACCAACAGGGGGAGTAGGCAGAGTCCGGTACTTC
.	TRBV24-1	.	TRBJ1-1	CATSERPNTEAFF	TGTGCCACCAGTGAACGACCGAACACTGAAGCTTTCTTT
.	TRBV7-2	many	TRBJ2-7	CASSLAPIPYEQYF	TGTGCCAGCAGCTTAGCCCCAATCCCCTACGAGCAGTACTTC
.	TRBV30	.	TRBJ1-4	CAWSPRNEKLFF	TGTGCCTGGAGTCCGAGAAATGAAAAACTGTTTTTT
.	TRBV30	few	TRBJ1-4	CAWSPASTTNEKLFF	TGTGCCTGGAGTCCTGCATCAACAACTAATGAAAAACTGTTTTTT
.	TRBV7-2	many	TRBJ2-7	CASNQGTYEQYF	TGTGCCAGCAACCAGGGGACCTACGAGCAGTACTTC
.	TRBV2	many	TRBJ1-5	CASTREGSGQPQHF	TGTGCCAGCACTCGGGAGGGTTCGGGTCAGCCCCAGCATTTT
.	TRBV10-3	.	TRBJ1-1	CAISESGGTEAFF	TGTGCCATCAGTGAGTCTGGGGGCACTGAAGCTTTCTTT
.	TRBV5-1	.	TRBJ2-7	CASSPGPANRYEQYF	TGCGCCAGCAGCCCGGGACCCGCGAACCGCTACGAGCAGTACTTC